Listed below are T cell receptor beta chains from one sample, sequenced in a study of Ad26.COV2.S vaccination and SARS-CoV-2 variants. This table comes from immunoSEQ multiplex PCR, and its TCRdb copy is limited to in-frame clones, with some not included. Of 350,000 to 500,000 clones listed, 90% are singletons. This specimen consisted of peripheral blood, obtained in a trial of Ad26.COV2.S vaccine versus placebo. These receptors came from a person aged 18 to 65 who received the Ad26.COV2.S COVID-19 vaccine or a placebo. CDR3s include the opening cysteine and the closing phenylalanine or tryptophan. D genes are given only for firm matches. Clone size, where shown, is once, few, many, or a class for clones that have expanded.

V gene: TRBV6-2/TRBV6-3; J gene: TRBJ2-7; CDR3 length: 16; clone size: NA; D gene: TRBD2; CDR3 DNA: TGTGCCAGCAGCCGATGGGGGACTAGTACGAGTCGGGAGCAGTACTTC; CDR3 protein: CASSRWGTSTSREQYF
V gene: TRBV6-2/TRBV6-3; J gene: TRBJ1-1; CDR3 length: 13; clone size: NA; D gene: NA; CDR3 DNA: TGTGCCAGCAGTTACCCTGCGAACACTGAAGCTTTCTTT; CDR3 protein: CASSYPANTEAFF
V gene: TRBV7-2; J gene: TRBJ2-7; CDR3 length: 15; clone size: NA; D gene: TRBD2; CDR3 DNA: TGTGCCAGCAGCTTCTCCGGGGGGAGCTCCTACGAGCAGTACTTC; CDR3 protein: CASSFSGGSSYEQYF
V gene: TRBV20-1; J gene: TRBJ1-2; CDR3 length: 14; clone size: NA; D gene: TRBD1; CDR3 DNA: TGCAGTGCTAGTAGCCCCGACAGGGACTATGGCTACACCTTC; CDR3 protein: CSASSPDRDYGYTF
V gene: TRBV29-1; J gene: TRBJ1-2; CDR3 length: 14; clone size: NA; D gene: TRBD1; CDR3 DNA: TGCAGCGTTGTAGAGGGGGCGCGTGGCTATGGCTACACCTTC; CDR3 protein: CSVVEGARGYGYTF
V gene: TRBV18; J gene: TRBJ1-4; CDR3 length: 12; clone size: NA; D gene: NA; CDR3 DNA: TGTGCCAGCTCACCATCGGCCGAAAAACTGTTTTTT; CDR3 protein: CASSPSAEKLFF
V gene: TRBV11-2; J gene: TRBJ2-7; CDR3 length: 16; clone size: NA; D gene: NA; CDR3 DNA: TGTGCCAGCAGCTTTCGCCCAGGGGTAGAAGTCTACGAGCAGTACTTC; CDR3 protein: CASSFRPGVEVYEQYF
V gene: TRBV11-2; J gene: TRBJ2-3; CDR3 length: 14; clone size: many; D gene: TRBD2; CDR3 DNA: TGTGCCAGCAGCCTCGGCGGGAGGATTGGTACGCAGTATTTT; CDR3 protein: CASSLGGRIGTQYF
V gene: TRBV12-3/TRBV12-4; J gene: TRBJ2-3; CDR3 length: 13; clone size: NA; D gene: NA; CDR3 DNA: TGTGCCAGCAGTGGCGAGACAGCAGATACGCAGTATTTT; CDR3 protein: CASSGETADTQYF
V gene: TRBV2; J gene: TRBJ2-1; CDR3 length: 15; clone size: NA; D gene: TRBD2; CDR3 DNA: TGTGCCAGCAGTCTGCTAGCGGGAGGGAGCAATGAGCAGTTCTTC; CDR3 protein: CASSLLAGGSNEQFF
V gene: TRBV28; J gene: TRBJ2-7; CDR3 length: 15; clone size: NA; D gene: TRBD1; CDR3 DNA: TGTGCCAGCAGTCTAACAGGGGGATTGATTTACGAGCAGTACTTC; CDR3 protein: CASSLTGGLIYEQYF
V gene: TRBV11-2; J gene: TRBJ1-1; CDR3 length: 15; clone size: NA; D gene: TRBD1; CDR3 DNA: TGTGCCAGCAGCTTAAGGGGACAGACGAACACTGAAGCTTTCTTT; CDR3 protein: CASSLRGQTNTEAFF
V gene: TRBV11-2; J gene: TRBJ2-7; CDR3 length: 16; clone size: NA; D gene: TRBD1; CDR3 DNA: TGTGCCAGCAGCCCTTGGTATGGACAGGGGGGGGACGAGCAGTACTTC; CDR3 protein: CASSPWYGQGGDEQYF
V gene: TRBV7-2; J gene: TRBJ2-7; CDR3 length: 15; clone size: NA; D gene: NA; CDR3 DNA: TGTGCCAGCAGCTTAGAGTCTAGAGGGGGGTACGAGCAGTACTTC; CDR3 protein: CASSLESRGGYEQYF
V gene: TRBV28; J gene: TRBJ2-7; CDR3 length: 13; clone size: NA; D gene: TRBD2; CDR3 DNA: TGTGCCAGCAGTCGAGCGGGAGGGTACGAGCAGTACTTC; CDR3 protein: CASSRAGGYEQYF
V gene: TRBV5-1; J gene: TRBJ1-4; CDR3 length: 14; clone size: few; D gene: NA; CDR3 DNA: TGCGCCAGCAGCTTGGGTGGGACTAATGAAAAACTGTTTTTT; CDR3 protein: CASSLGGTNEKLFF
V gene: TRBV28; J gene: TRBJ2-7; CDR3 length: 12; clone size: once; D gene: NA; CDR3 DNA: TGTGCCAGCAGTTCCCCCTTCAACGAGCAGTACTTC; CDR3 protein: CASSSPFNEQYF
V gene: TRBV30; J gene: TRBJ1-2; CDR3 length: 11; clone size: NA; D gene: NA; CDR3 DNA: TGTGCCTGGAGTGTACTTGGGGTCTACACCTTC; CDR3 protein: CAWSVLGVYTF
V gene: TRBV12-5; J gene: TRBJ2-1; CDR3 length: 15; clone size: NA; D gene: NA; CDR3 DNA: TGTGCTAGTGGTTTGGTACTAAGAGGCTACAATGAGCAGTTCTTC; CDR3 protein: CASGLVLRGYNEQFF
V gene: TRBV7-3; J gene: TRBJ2-2; CDR3 length: 15; clone size: NA; D gene: NA; CDR3 DNA: TGTGCCAGCAGCTCCGAGGGGCTACCCACCGGGGAGCTGTTTTTT; CDR3 protein: CASSSEGLPTGELFF
V gene: TRBV18; J gene: TRBJ1-1; CDR3 length: 14; clone size: NA; D gene: NA; CDR3 DNA: TGTGCCAGCTCACCTTTCTCGGGCCCAGAGGGAGCTTTCTTT; CDR3 protein: CASSPFSGPEGAFF
V gene: TRBV28; J gene: TRBJ2-1; CDR3 length: 10; clone size: NA; D gene: NA; CDR3 DNA: TGTGCCAGGACTTACAATGAGCAGTTCTTC; CDR3 protein: CARTYNEQFF
V gene: TRBV5-1; J gene: TRBJ2-3; CDR3 length: 12; clone size: NA; D gene: NA; CDR3 DNA: TGCGCCAGCAGCCGAGGGGGGGATACGCAGTATTTT; CDR3 protein: CASSRGGDTQYF
V gene: TRBV7-9; J gene: TRBJ2-1; CDR3 length: 19; clone size: NA; D gene: TRBD2; CDR3 DNA: TGTGCCAGCAGCTTACTCGGGTCGGCGGGAGGATCCTCCTACAATGAGCAGTTCTTC; CDR3 protein: CASSLLGSAGGSSYNEQFF
V gene: TRBV6-2/TRBV6-3; J gene: TRBJ1-1; CDR3 length: 12; clone size: NA; D gene: NA; CDR3 DNA: TGTGCCAGCAGTTACTACAGCGCTGAAGCTTTCTTT; CDR3 protein: CASSYYSAEAFF
V gene: TRBV15; J gene: TRBJ2-7; CDR3 length: 13; clone size: few; D gene: NA; CDR3 DNA: TGTGCCACCAGCAGAGGTAACTCCTACGAGCAGTACTTC; CDR3 protein: CATSRGNSYEQYF
V gene: TRBV5-4; J gene: TRBJ1-2; CDR3 length: 13; clone size: NA; D gene: NA; CDR3 DNA: TGTGCCAGCAGCCCAAGCTCCAAGTATGGCTACACCTTC; CDR3 protein: CASSPSSKYGYTF
V gene: TRBV9; J gene: TRBJ2-1; CDR3 length: 15; clone size: NA; D gene: TRBD2; CDR3 DNA: TGTGCCAGCAGCGTTAGGACTAGCGGGACCGCTGAGCAGTTCTTC; CDR3 protein: CASSVRTSGTAEQFF
V gene: TRBV9; J gene: TRBJ1-1; CDR3 length: 16; clone size: NA; D gene: NA; CDR3 DNA: TGTGCCAGCAGCGTATCCGGCAGGGGAGTCGAGGCTGAAGCTTTCTTT; CDR3 protein: CASSVSGRGVEAEAFF
V gene: TRBV19; J gene: TRBJ1-1; CDR3 length: 13; clone size: NA; D gene: NA; CDR3 DNA: TGTGCCAGTAGTATAGTCAGGGCCACTGAAGCTTTCTTT; CDR3 protein: CASSIVRATEAFF
V gene: TRBV11-2; J gene: TRBJ2-7; CDR3 length: 14; clone size: NA; D gene: NA; CDR3 DNA: TGTGCCAGCAGCTTGGCGGGGCCCACCTACGAGCAGTACTTC; CDR3 protein: CASSLAGPTYEQYF
V gene: TRBV9; J gene: TRBJ2-7; CDR3 length: 14; clone size: NA; D gene: TRBD1; CDR3 DNA: TGTGCCAGCAGCGCCCCGGGGACAGGGGACGAGCAGTACTTC; CDR3 protein: CASSAPGTGDEQYF